These 9 T cell receptor beta chains were all obtained from the same sample, sequenced in a study of shared clonotypes between healthy human individuals (dated by TCRdb to 2020 to 2021). Library creation used the immunoSEQ multiplex PCR assay. TCRdb took this table from immuneACCESS and kept in-frame rearrangements with V and J called. Such tables lack part of the clones; where checked against another copy, unresolved V genes explain under half of the gap, and the rest is unexplained. Here the sample has some 2 million clones; approximately 95% occur a single time. Under 1.5% of the sample is held by the ten biggest clonotypes. CD8 naive samples were obtained by positive selection for CCR7 among CD45RO-negative cells, yielding a CD45RA+CCR7+ population from which TemRA cells were excluded. Material: naive CD8+ T cells sorted from blood. The cell subset or site label, as the study defines it: CD45RA+CCR7+. The receptors stem from a man between 18 and 29 years old in good health.

Worth noting for this clone: Other DNA sequences in the same sample also yield this CDR3. This chain joins TRBV19 and TRBJ2-7; TRBD2 is a possible D gene (6 bases). The CDR3 runs to 13 residues. With 5 bases removed from V and 3 bases from J, the gap between germline ends came to 11 bases. The V gene's germline CDR1 is LNHDA and CDR2 SQIVND (reference sequence). CDR3 coding DNA: TGTGCCAGTAGTCCGGGGACTGGCTACGAGCAGTACTTC. Translating gives CASSPGTGYEQYF.

In its sample, this clone was seen once. This chain links TRBV28 with TRBJ2-7; 8 positions agree with TRBD2. Trimming took 4 bases from V and 4 from J; bases not matched to a gene: 3. The CDR3 runs to 13 residues. Germline V gives CDR1 MDHEN, CDR2 SYDVKM. The CDR3 DNA follows: TGTGCCAGCAGTTCGGGGGGGGAGTACGAGCAGTACTTC. This sequence encodes CASSSGGEYEQYF.

This clone was observed a handful of times. The chain employs TRBV6-5 and TRBJ1-6; 10 bases match TRBD1. Per germline, CDR1 MNHEY and CDR2 SVGAGI. V lost 4 bases and J lost 9; bases outside the gene matches: 3. The CDR3 totals 14 residues. The chain's CDR3 is CASSSGTGVSPLHF. CDR3 nucleotide sequence: TGTGCCAGCAGTTCTGGGACAGGGGTTTCACCCCTCCACTTT.

CDR3 protein: CASSQTSGTSTGELFF. The CDR3 nucleotides read TGTGCCAGCAGCCAAACTAGCGGGACGAGCACCGGGGAGCTGTTTTTT. This rearrangement joins TRBV7-9 to TRBJ2-2, with 10 positions matching TRBD2. This CDR3 contains 16 residues. V trimming: 5 bases; J trimming: 4 bases; junction bases outside the gene matches: 7. Germline values: CDR1 SEHNR, CDR2 FQNEAQ (reference sequence).

Notes on this clone: Different DNA sequences within this sample yield the same CDR3. CDR3 loop: CASSLGTGTEAFF. The CDR3 nucleotides read TGTGCCAGCAGCCTAGGGACAGGCACTGAAGCTTTCTTT. V gene TRBV7-9 combines with J gene TRBJ1-1; the match to TRBD1 covers 8 bases. The CDR3 length is 13 residues. In germline, CDR1 is SEHNR, CDR2 FQNEAQ (reference sequence). The J segment lost 4 bases and the V segment lost 5 bases, leaving 3 bases of the junction unmatched.

This chain joins TRBV9 and TRBJ1-2, with D perhaps matching TRBD1 (6 bases). CDR3 size: 15 residues. Germline V gene lookup returns CDR1 SGDLS and CDR2 YYNGEE. V lost 3 bases and J 4 bases, leaving 16 bases between the germline ends. CDR3 coding DNA: TGTGCCAGCAGCGCCCCAGGGGAATTCTTCTATGGCTACACCTTC. Its translation is CASSAPGEFFYGYTF.

This clone has just one count. The chain uses TRBV9 and TRBJ2-2; 8 bases map to TRBD2. Germline V CDR1 and CDR2: SGDLS, YYNGEE. V lost 4 bases and J lost 5; bases outside the gene matches: 13. The CDR3 extends over 17 amino acids. The CDR3 spells CASSPRPSGSATGELFF. CDR3 coding DNA: TGTGCCAGCAGCCCCCGTCCTAGCGGGTCGGCGACCGGGGAGCTGTTTTTT. Combining the CDR3 with reference TRBV9 and TRBJ2-2 gives the whole variable domain DSGVTQTPKHLITATGQRVTLRCSPRSGDLSVYWYQQSLDQGLQFLIQYYNGEERAKGNILERFSAQQFPDLHSELNLSSLELGDSALYFCASSPRPSGSATGELFFGEGSRLTVL.

The V call is TRBV6-5, the J call TRBJ2-1; 7 bases fit TRBD1. The junction had 5 bases not matched to a gene; V was cut back by 0 bases and J by 3 bases. The CDR3 has 16 residues. Per germline, CDR1 MNHEY and CDR2 SVGAGI. CDR3 nucleotide sequence: TGTGCCAGCAGTTACTCGAACAGGGGCGGCTACAATGAGCAGTTCTTC. Translation gives CASSYSNRGGYNEQFF.

CDR3 in amino acids: CASSLDFTSGSYEQYF. Here the CDR3 DNA reads TGTGCCAGCAGTTTAGATTTTACTAGCGGCTCCTACGAGCAGTACTTC. V and J are TRBV28 and TRBJ2-7; 8 bases match TRBD2. Per germline, CDR1 MDHEN and CDR2 SYDVKM. CDR3 length: 16 residues. The V and J ends lost 2 bases and 0 bases, in that order; junction bases with no gene match: 6.